A selection of T cell receptor beta chains follows, all from one sample in a study of Graves' ophthalmopathy and Graves' hyperthyroidism. Each CDR3 protein is one row after TCRdb ran MiXCR on the multiplex PCR reads. The table has about 740,000 distinct CDR3 sequences, roughly two fifths seen once; the top ten hold 35% to 55%. The specimen sequenced was peripheral blood. These receptors originate from an adult man with Graves' ophthalmopathy. Each CDR3 is given with its conserved first and last residue. The D gene is left open where the match is weak. A clone size is listed for some rows: how often the clone was seen (once, few, many), or a class if it is expanded.

clone_size d_call j_call v_call cdr3_aa cdr3_nt
NA TRBD2 TRBJ2-7 TRBV14 CASSQELARGIPYEQYF TGCGCCAGCAGCCAAGAACTAGCGAGAGGGATACCCTACGAGCAGTACTTC
many TRBD2 TRBJ2-2 TRBV24-1 CATSDGVAGVTGELFF TGTGCCACCAGTGATGGGGTGGCGGGAGTCACCGGGGAGCTGTTTTTT
many NA TRBJ1-1 TRBV29-1 CSAGHTNTEAFF TGCAGCGCGGGACATACGAACACTGAAGCTTTCTTT
many TRBD1 TRBJ1-4 TRBV12-3/TRBV12-4 CASQQGGHEKLFF TGTGCCAGTCAACAGGGGGGGCACGAAAAACTGTTTTTT
NA TRBD2 TRBJ2-3 TRBV25-1 CASSGAGLTTDTQYF TGTGCCAGCAGCGGAGCGGGACTTACCACAGATACGCAGTATTTT
many NA TRBJ1-3 TRBV10-3 CAIRSQVDWENTIYF TGTGCCATCAGGTCACAGGTTGATTGGGAAAACACCATATATTTT
NA NA TRBJ2-5 TRBV7-9 CASSRNRGPGTQYF TGTGCCAGCAGCAGGAATCGTGGGCCCGGGACCCAGTACTTC
many NA TRBJ1-1 TRBV19 CASSISMNTEAFF TGTGCCAGCAGCATCAGCATGAACACTGAAGCTTTCTTT
NA NA TRBJ2-7 TRBV2 CASSPGDLYEQYF TGTGCCAGTAGTCCCGGGGATCTGTACGAGCAGTACTTC
NA NA TRBJ1-6 TRBV5-5 CASSLVGQTYSPLHF TGTGCCAGCAGCTTGGTCGGACAGACTTATTCACCCCTCCACTTT
few NA TRBJ1-1 TRBV7-9 CASSLAGSAIAFF TGTGCCAGCAGTTTAGCGGGGAGTGCAATAGCTTTCTTT
many NA TRBJ1-5 TRBV24-1 CASSFGRAHQPQHF TGTGCCAGCAGTTTCGGCAGGGCGCATCAGCCCCAGCATTTT
many NA TRBJ1-2 TRBV7-9 CASSLDQGGSYGYTF TGTGCCAGCAGCTTAGACCAGGGAGGATCCTATGGCTACACCTTC
NA NA TRBJ1-5 TRBV7-9 CASSTTQRGGGNQPQHF TGTGCCAGTAGTACGACCCAGAGAGGAGGTGGCAATCAGCCCCAGCATTTT
NA NA TRBJ1-2 TRBV25-1 CASSPKTANYGYTF TGTGCCAGCTCACCAAAGACAGCGAACTATGGCTACACCTTC
NA TRBD1 TRBJ1-4 TRBV7-9 CASSKPGQGDEKLFF TGTGCCAGCAGCAAGCCGGGACAGGGGGACGAAAAACTGTTTTTT
few NA TRBJ1-1 TRBV9 CASSANERGITEAFF TGTGCCAGCAGCGCCAATGAAAGGGGTATCACTGAAGCTTTCTTT
many NA TRBJ1-3 TRBV7-2 CASSFQAPGNTIYF TGTGCCAGCAGCTTTCAGGCACCGGGAAACACCATATATTTT
NA NA TRBJ1-4 TRBV5-1 CASSTGSATNEKLFF TGCGCCAGCAGCACTGGGTCAGCAACTAATGAAAAACTGTTTTTT
NA NA TRBJ2-3 TRBV7-6 CASSLEKLTLGTQYF TGTGCCAGCAGCTTAGAAAAGTTGACCCTCGGTACGCAGTATTTT
NA TRBD1 TRBJ2-1 TRBV10-3 CAIRRDSYNEQFF TGTGCCATCAGACGGGACAGTTACAATGAGCAGTTCTTC
many NA TRBJ2-7 TRBV7-2 CASSPLYEQYF TGTGCCAGCAGTCCACTCTACGAGCAGTACTTC
NA TRBD1 TRBJ1-4 TRBV12-3/TRBV12-4 CASRWTGATNEKLFF TGTGCCAGCAGGTGGACAGGGGCAACTAATGAAAAACTGTTTTTT
NA TRBD1 TRBJ1-1 TRBV29-1 CSVDVPGQGDTEAFF TGCAGCGTTGACGTCCCGGGACAGGGGGACACTGAAGCTTTCTTT
few NA TRBJ2-2 TRBV7-9 CASSPSAPANTGELFF TGTGCCAGCAGCCCATCGGCGCCCGCGAACACCGGGGAGCTGTTTTTT
few NA TRBJ1-1 TRBV5-8 CASRLEQGSNTEAFF TGTGCCAGCAGGCTTGAACAGGGAAGTAACACTGAAGCTTTCTTT
many TRBD1 TRBJ2-7 TRBV7-3 CASSLSGQAPPYEQYF TGTGCCAGCAGCTTATCAGGACAGGCTCCCCCCTACGAGCAGTACTTC
few TRBD1 TRBJ2-7 TRBV12-3/TRBV12-4 CASIEGQGALYEQYF TGTGCCAGCATTGAGGGCCAGGGGGCTCTCTACGAGCAGTACTTC
many NA TRBJ1-5 TRBV7-6 CASSPRENGQPQHF TGTGCCAGCAGCCCCAGGGAGAACGGGCAGCCCCAGCATTTT
NA NA TRBJ2-5 TRBV4-1 CASSLSILETQYF TGCGCCAGCAGCCTGTCTATCTTAGAGACCCAGTACTTC
many NA TRBJ2-7 TRBV29-1 CSVEDRQVPYEQYF TGCAGCGTTGAAGATCGACAGGTGCCCTACGAGCAGTACTTC